A single sample gave rise to the 32 T cell receptor beta chains below, sequenced in a study of cytomegalovirus exposure and HLA in healthy donors. PCR amplification relied on 60 Vbeta primers (plus 13 Jbeta primers). This table comes from immunoSEQ multiplex PCR, and its TCRdb copy is limited to in-frame clones, with some not included. The table lists about 120,000 clones, more than 65% of them singletons. The specimen sequenced was PBMCs. Receptor source: a woman aged 18-35 years in good health and CMV-seronegative.

V and J are TRBV2 and TRBJ1-2; D gene uncertain. From germline, CDR1 is SNHLY and CDR2 FYNNEI. This CDR3 has 15 residues. V dropped 6 bases and J dropped 0 bases, with 14 bases sitting between them. CDR3 in amino acids: CASRSLYLANYGYTF. The CDR3 nucleotides read TGTGCCAGCAGGTCGTTATACCTAGCTAACTATGGCTACACCTTC.

This chain connects TRBV6-5 to TRBJ2-2; TRBD2 aligns across 7 bases. Trimming removed 4 bases from V and 6 bases from J; junction bases left unmatched: 2. Germline values: CDR1 MNHEY, CDR2 SVGAGI. The CDR3 contains 13 residues. The CDR3 spells CASSSGGAGELFF. The CDR3 DNA sequence: TGTGCCAGCAGTTCGGGGGGAGCCGGGGAGCTGTTTTTT.

V and J are TRBV29-1 and TRBJ2-5; perhaps TRBD1 as D (6 bases). V shed 7 bases and J shed 5 bases, with 11 bases lying between them. The CDR3 length is 11 residues. Germline-derived CDR1 and CDR2 are SQVTM and ANQGSEA. In DNA form, the CDR3 reads TGCAGCGCCAGGGGCGCGGAGACCCAGTACTTC. Protein product: CSARGAETQYF.

CDR3 DNA: TGTGCTAGTGGTTCACTAGCGCGGGAGCAGTACTTC. Translating gives CASGSLAREQYF. The rearrangement joins TRBV12-5 to TRBJ2-7; 7 bases are a match to TRBD2. Germline CDR1 is LGHNT and CDR2 is FRNRAP. V lost 4 bases, J lost 7 bases, and 4 bases stayed unmatched. The CDR3 runs to 12 residues.

The rearrangement joins TRBV28 to TRBJ2-1, with TRBD2 matching over 7 bases. The CDR3 extends over 15 amino acids. Germline V gene lookup returns CDR1 MDHEN and CDR2 SYDVKM. Trimming cost V 4 bases and J 8 bases; bases outside gene matches: 11. The CDR3 loop is CASSSPGTKADEQFF. As DNA, the CDR3 is TGTGCCAGCAGTTCCCCCGGGACTAAGGCCGATGAGCAGTTCTTC. Using reference TRBV28 and TRBJ2-1 for the parts outside the CDR3, the full variable domain is DVKVTQSSRYLVKRTGEKVFLECVQDMDHENMFWYRQDPGLGLRLIYFSYDVKMKEKGDIPEGYSVSREKKERFSLILESASTNQTSMYLCASSSPGTKADEQFFGPGTRLTVL.

The chain links TRBV27 to TRBJ1-3; D gene unclear. The ends were cut back, 3 bases at V and 6 bases at J, with 15 bases in the middle. Germline values: CDR1 MNHEY, CDR2 SMNVEV (reference sequence). The CDR3 has 15 residues. The CDR3 protein is CASSLNIRGTNTIYF. As DNA, the CDR3 is TGTGCCAGCAGTTTGAATATTCGGGGAACAAACACCATATATTTT.

J is TRBJ2-7 and V is TRBV18; 8 nucleotides align to TRBD1. V was pared by 3 bases and J by 3 bases, with 4 bases of the junction left unmatched. The length of the CDR3 is 14 residues. Germline values: CDR1 KGHSH, CDR2 LQKENI. CDR3 in amino acids: CASSPWDRNYEQYF. CDR3 DNA: TGTGCCAGCTCACCTTGGGACAGGAACTACGAGCAGTACTTC.

The chain uses TRBV20-1 and TRBJ2-4; D not resolved. Germline loops: CDR1 DFQATT, CDR2 SNEGSKA (reference sequence). The CDR3 length is 10 residues. Trimming took off 0 bases at V and 14 bases at J, with 8 bases between the two ends. The CDR3 here is CSARDRVEYF. CDR3 DNA sequence: TGCAGTGCTAGAGATCGAGTGGAGTACTTC.

V and J are TRBV2 and TRBJ1-2, with a weak D call TRBD1 (5 bases). Germline V CDR1 and CDR2: SNHLY, FYNNEI. V dropped 5 bases and J dropped 4 bases, with 14 bases sitting between them. The CDR3 length is 14 residues. CDR3 nucleotides: TGTGCCAGCAGTTTCGACAGCAACCCCTATGGCTACACCTTC. It codes for CASSFDSNPYGYTF.

The J gene is TRBJ1-1, the V gene TRBV27, with TRBD1 as a possible D gene (6 bases). The germline CDR1 and CDR2 sequences are MNHEY and SMNVEV (reference sequence). The CDR3 totals 12 residues. Trimming removed 5 bases at V and 7 bases at J, with 11 bases between. The CDR3 loop reads CASSEGQNEAFF. The CDR3 DNA sequence: TGTGCCAGCAGTGAAGGACAGAATGAAGCTTTCTTT.

This clone turned up a few times. One junction end disagrees with the germline gene, perhaps due to a read error. The chain uses TRBV27 and TRBJ2-6; possibly TRBD1 for D (5 bases). The CDR3 runs to 16 residues. Germline V gives CDR1 MNHEY, CDR2 SMNVEV (reference sequence). The CDR3 protein is CASRTSRSSGANGLTF. The CDR3 region has the DNA TGTGCCAGCAGGACTTCCCGTTCCTCTGGGGCCAACGGCCTGACTTTC. Looking up the rest from reference TRBV27 and TRBJ2-6 gives the full variable domain: EAQVTQNPRYLITVTGKKLTVTCSQNMNHEYMSWYRQDPGLGLRQIYYSMNVEVTDKGDVPEGYKVSRKEKRNFPLILESPSPNQTSLYFCASRTSRSSGANGLTFGAGSRLTVL.

The rearrangement uses TRBV27 and TRBJ2-1; 7 nucleotides line up with TRBD1. Trimming took 3 bases from V and 2 from J; bases not matched to a gene: 4. Germline lookup yields CDR1 MNHEY and CDR2 SMNVEV (reference sequence). The CDR3 spans 15 residues. This chain's CDR3 is CASSLETGTYNEQFF. The DNA of the CDR3 is TGTGCCAGCAGTTTGGAGACAGGGACCTACAATGAGCAGTTCTTC.

A note on this clone: One end of the junction is discordant with germline, which a read error may explain. The CDR3 DNA follows: TGTGCCAGCAGTTACTCGCGACAGGGCAACCAGCCCCAGCATTTT. The encoded protein is CASSYSRQGNQPQHF. The V and J genes are TRBV6-5 and TRBJ1-5; 7 positions agree with TRBD1. Germline CDR1 and CDR2: MNHEY and SVGAGI. The CDR3 extends over 15 amino acids.

The chain has TRBV30 and TRBJ1-5; D may be TRBD1 (6 bases). V dropped 2 bases and J dropped 4 bases, with 9 bases sitting between them. Germline V gives CDR1 GTSNPN, CDR2 SVGIG (reference sequence). The CDR3 extends over 13 amino acids. This chain's CDR3 is CAWSLGANQPQHF. CDR3 nucleotides: TGTGCCTGGAGTCTGGGGGCGAATCAGCCCCAGCATTTT.

The V and J genes are TRBV7-6 and TRBJ2-1, with 9 bases aligning to TRBD2. Germline CDR1 SGHVS, CDR2 FNYEAQ. Germline trimming cut 3 bases from V and 8 bases from J; bases unmatched to any gene: 8. This CDR3 is 15 amino acids long. The CDR3 loop reads CASSFAGGGLYEQFF. The CDR3 DNA reads as TGTGCCAGCAGCTTCGCGGGAGGGGGGCTCTATGAGCAGTTCTTC.

The CDR3 DNA follows: TGTGCCAGCAGCGTAGGCAGGGCGCAGGGTCAGCCCCAGCATTTT. Amino acid sequence: CASSVGRAQGQPQHF. This chain links TRBV9 with TRBJ1-5, with TRBD1 as a possible D gene (5 bases). The CDR3 runs 15 residues. The V and J ends lost 0 bases and 6 bases respectively, with 13 bases between them. In germline, CDR1 is SGDLS, CDR2 YYNGEE.

This chain joins TRBV7-2 and TRBJ1-1; TRBD1 is a possible D gene (5 bases). CDR3 length equals 14 residues. V was cut by 5 bases and J by 3 bases, with 13 bases left in between. Germline V gene lookup returns CDR1 SGHTA and CDR2 FQGNSA. The CDR3 DNA follows: TGTGCCAGCAGCCCCGGGGGGACGTACACTGAAGCTTTCTTT. It yields the protein CASSPGGTYTEAFF.

This clone was recorded once. The V gene is TRBV11-2, the J gene TRBJ2-3; D possibly corresponds to TRBD2 (5 bases). Germline CDR1 and CDR2: SGHAT and FQNNGV. V dropped 5 bases and J dropped 3 bases, with 15 bases sitting between them. CDR3 length: 15 amino acids. CDR3 DNA sequence: TGTGCCAGCAGCCCCCGTCCGGAGGAAACAGATACGCAGTATTTT. Translating it yields CASSPRPEETDTQYF.

The V and J genes are TRBV5-6 and TRBJ2-7, with 8 bases that match TRBD1. Germline V gene sequence: CDR1 SGHDT, CDR2 YYEEEE. Trimming at V came to 3 bases and at J to 0 bases, leaving 5 bases not matched to a gene. The CDR3 spans 15 residues. CDR3 sequence (DNA): TGTGCCAGCAGCTCCCTGGACAGGGACTCCTACGAGCAGTACTTC. This translates into CASSSLDRDSYEQYF.

This clone came up a few times. This chain links TRBV7-8 with TRBJ2-1; 14 bases are a match to TRBD2. With V trimmed by 5 bases and J by 9 bases, 3 bases remained unmatched. CDR3 length equals 14 residues. CDR1 SGHVS and CDR2 FQNEAQ come from the germline V gene. The CDR3 sequence is CASSQGLAGGEQFF. The DNA of the CDR3 is TGTGCCAGCAGCCAAGGACTAGCGGGAGGTGAGCAGTTCTTC. Complete variable domain (other parts from reference TRBV7-8 and TRBJ2-1): GAGVSQSPRYKVAKRGQDVALRCDPISGHVSLFWYQQALGQGPEFLTYFQNEAQLDKSGLPSDRFFAERPEGSVSTLKIQRTQQEDSAVYLCASSQGLAGGEQFFGPGTRLTVL.

This clone was seen a few times. CDR3 DNA sequence: TGTGCCAGCAGTGAAGAGGGGACAACTTACAATGAGCAGTTCTTC. Its protein product is CASSEEGTTYNEQFF. J is TRBJ2-1 and V is TRBV6-4, with a possible D match to TRBD1 (6 bases). The germline V gene has CDR1 MRHNA and CDR2 SNTAGT. The CDR3 consists of 15 residues. V lost 3 bases and J lost 4, with 13 bases in between.

The count of this clone is one. V and J are TRBV19 and TRBJ1-1, with D unresolved. CDR3 length: 13 residues. V lost 7 bases, J lost 7 bases, and 16 bases lay in between. Per germline, CDR1 LNHDA and CDR2 SQIVND (reference sequence). CDR3 sequence: CASKESAHHEAFF. CDR3 in DNA: TGTGCCAGTAAGGAGTCAGCACACCATGAAGCTTTCTTT.

This clone was observed a handful of times. This CDR3 reads CAWDPGFSTDTQYF. Here the CDR3 DNA reads TGTGCCTGGGATCCGGGGTTTAGCACAGATACGCAGTATTTT. The chain is built from TRBV30 and TRBJ2-3, with D tentatively TRBD2 (5 bases). The germline V gene has CDR1 GTSNPN and CDR2 SVGIG (reference sequence). Trimming pared 5 bases from V and 0 bases from J, leaving 12 bases between. The CDR3 is 14 amino acids.

The V and J genes are TRBV19 and TRBJ2-2, with TRBD1 matching 9 bases. The CDR3 is 15 amino acids. The germline V gene encodes CDR1 LNHDA and CDR2 SQIVND (reference sequence). Trimming at V came to 5 bases and at J to 7 bases, leaving 8 bases not matched to a gene. The CDR3 reads CASSVDRGGIGELFF. In DNA form, the CDR3 reads TGTGCCAGTAGTGTGGACAGGGGAGGCATCGGGGAGCTGTTTTTT.

This clone was recorded only once. The chain uses TRBV7-2 and TRBJ2-7; tentatively, D is TRBD1 (8 bases). V lost 5 bases, J lost 4 bases, and 15 bases lay in between. CDR1 and CDR2 (germline): SGHTA, FQGNSA. There are 14 residues in the CDR3. CDR3 nucleotides: TGTGCCAGCAGCATACAGGGGGGGGGTTACGAGCAGTACTTC. It yields the protein CASSIQGGGYEQYF.

The rearrangement links TRBV7-8 to TRBJ2-5; the match to TRBD2 covers 9 bases. Germline values: CDR1 SGHVS, CDR2 FQNEAQ. J gave up 3 bases and V 4 bases, and 6 bases lay outside the gene matches. This CDR3 is 15 amino acids long. The CDR3 region is CASSSLAGGKETQYF. The CDR3 DNA reads TGTGCCAGCAGCTCTCTCGCGGGGGGGAAAGAGACCCAGTACTTC.

The J gene is TRBJ1-5, the V gene TRBV10-2; 8 bases are a match to TRBD1. Germline loops: CDR1 WSHSY, CDR2 SAAADI. V dropped 10 bases and J dropped 7; count of bases not matched to a gene: 18. The CDR3 length is 16 residues. CDR3: CATSNLLGQGHQPQHF. The CDR3 DNA is TGCGCCACCTCGAATCTCCTTGGACAGGGCCACCAGCCCCAGCATTTT.

The chain is built from TRBV6-1 and TRBJ2-7, with 7 bases lining up with TRBD2. The CDR3 has 14 residues. Per the germline V gene, CDR1 is MNHNS and CDR2 is SASEGT. The J segment lost 0 bases and the V segment lost 5 bases, leaving 4 bases of the junction unmatched. The CDR3 is CASSPRGGSYEQYF. CDR3 nucleotides: TGTGCCAGCAGTCCCCGCGGGGGCTCCTACGAGCAGTACTTC.

The chain employs TRBV29-1 and TRBJ2-2; D uncertain. Germline loops: CDR1 SQVTM, CDR2 ANQGSEA. The CDR3 runs to 12 residues. With 5 bases removed from V and 5 bases from J, the gap between germline ends came to 9 bases. The CDR3 DNA sequence: TGCAGCGTTAGAGTTGCGACCGGGGAGCTGTTTTTT. Protein: CSVRVATGELFF.

This chain uses TRBV10-3 with TRBJ1-1, with D perhaps matching TRBD1 (6 bases). Trimming stripped 4 bases from V and 8 bases from J, with 11 bases between. Germline V gene sequence: CDR1 ENHRY, CDR2 SYGVKD. The CDR3 loop spans 12 amino acids. In DNA, the CDR3 is TGTGCCATCAGTGTCAACCAGGGGGAAGCTTTCTTT. Protein sequence: CAISVNQGEAFF.

This clone was recorded a few times. The chain is built from TRBV4-1 and TRBJ2-2; D gene uncertain. Trimming stripped 0 bases from V and 5 bases from J, with 10 bases between. Germline V CDR1 and CDR2: MGHRA, YSYEKL. The CDR3 has 15 amino acids. The CDR3 DNA reads as TGCGCCAGCAGCCAAGAAGGATCAGGAACCGGGGAGCTGTTTTTT. Translated: CASSQEGSGTGELFF.

The chain couples TRBV19 to TRBJ1-1; D not certain. Germline V gene lookup returns CDR1 LNHDA and CDR2 SQIVND (reference sequence). V was clipped by 3 bases and J by 4 bases, with 9 bases between them. The CDR3 contains 13 residues. CDR3 coding DNA: TGTGCCAGTAGTATTCGGGAGGCCACTGAAGCTTTCTTT. Translation gives CASSIREATEAFF.